A selection of T cell receptor beta chains follows, all from one sample in a study of metastatic and nonmetastatic thyroid tumors. TCRdb re-called the PCR reads via MiXCR. The repertoire holds tens of thousands of clones, with about 25% as singletons. The sequencing sample was made of blood. Receptors were obtained from a male donor with papillary thyroid cancer or a benign thyroid nodule (not recorded which). Some clones in this sample may be carry-over from other donors' samples. Each CDR3 is given with its conserved first and last residue. A D gene is named only where the DNA matches it firmly. Rows may omit the clone size; those that give it use once, few, many or a size class.

>TRBJ1-3|many|TRBD1|TRBV5-1|16
CASSSTGTGIGNTIYF
TGCGCCAGCAGTTCCACCGGGACAGGGATTGGAAACACCATATATTTT
>TRBJ2-3|many|.|TRBV5-1|14
CASSPEDGTDTQYF
TGCGCCAGCAGCCCGGAGGACGGCACAGATACGCAGTATTTT
>TRBJ2-1|many|TRBD2|TRBV28|18
CASSLPLGTSGIYNEQFF
TGTGCCAGCAGTTTACCCCTCGGGACTAGCGGGATCTACAATGAGCAGTTCTTC
>TRBJ2-7|many|TRBD2|TRBV2|16
CASARGSSGGPTQQYF
TGTGCCAGCGCCCGAGGGTCTAGCGGAGGCCCTACGCAGCAGTACTTC
>TRBJ1-1|.|.|TRBV19|14
CASSLAGVGTEAFF
TGTGCCAGTAGTCTAGCGGGAGTCGGGACTGAAGCTTTCTTT
>TRBJ2-5|many|.|TRBV7-8|16
CASSSALWGRIETQYF
TGTGCCAGCAGCTCCGCCCTTTGGGGAAGGATAGAGACCCAGTACTTC
>TRBJ1-1|many|.|TRBV7-3|14
CASSLSPGNTEAFF
TGTGCCAGCAGCTTATCTCCAGGGAACACTGAAGCTTTCTTT
>TRBJ1-5|many|.|TRBV20-1|21
CSARDRHTRGALLYSDQPQHF
TGCAGTGCTAGAGATCGCCACACGAGGGGTGCCCTCCTTTATAGCGATCAGCCCCAGCATTTT
>TRBJ2-1|.|.|TRBV6-2/TRBV6-3|13
CASSNDHYNEQFF
TGTGCCAGCAGTAACGACCACTACAATGAGCAGTTCTTC
>TRBJ2-5|many|.|TRBV13|12
CASSTDGETQYF
TGTGCCAGCAGCACGGACGGGGAGACCCAGTACTTC
>TRBJ2-7|medium-sized|.|TRBV3-1|17
CASSQRRSDASIHEQYF
TGTGCCAGCAGCCAACGCAGGTCCGACGCATCAATCCACGAGCAGTACTTC
>TRBJ1-4|many|.|TRBV20-1|15
CSAPLGRATNEKLFF
TGCAGTGCTCCCTTAGGGCGCGCAACTAATGAAAAACTGTTTTTT
>TRBJ1-2|few|.|TRBV29-1|12
CSVETANYGYTF
TGCAGCGTTGAAACAGCTAACTATGGCTACACCTTC
>TRBJ2-2|many|TRBD2|TRBV2|16
CASSPLSTSGRAALFF
TGTGCCAGCAGTCCGCTATCGACTAGCGGGAGGGCCGCTTTGTTTTTT
>TRBJ2-5|.|.|TRBV20-1|15
CSARDYQGRIETQYF
TGCAGTGCTAGAGATTACCAAGGTCGTATAGAGACCCAGTACTTC
>TRBJ2-3|.|.|TRBV9|12
CASSGDTDTQYF
TGTGCCAGCAGCGGCGACACAGATACGCAGTATTTT
>TRBJ2-7|.|TRBD2|TRBV30|15
CAWSIGLGLSYEQYF
TGTGCCTGGAGTATCGGACTAGGATTGTCCTACGAGCAGTACTTC
>TRBJ1-1|.|.|TRBV11-2|15
CASSSRPILYSEAFF
TGTGCCAGCAGTTCCAGGCCCATCCTATACTCTGAAGCTTTCTTT
>TRBJ2-1|many|.|TRBV7-9|15
CASSPRLVSVNEQFF
TGTGCCAGCAGCCCCCGACTAGTATCAGTCAATGAGCAGTTCTTC
>TRBJ2-7|many|TRBD2|TRBV5-8|14
CASSQTSGTYEQYF
TGTGCCAGCAGCCAAACTAGCGGGACATACGAGCAGTACTTC
>TRBJ2-2|.|.|TRBV18|14
CASSPPPGTGELFF
TGTGCCAGCTCACCACCGCCTGGGACCGGGGAGCTGTTTTTT
>TRBJ2-1|many|TRBD2|TRBV20-1|14
CSANSGNSVNEQFF
TGCAGTGCCAATAGCGGGAACTCCGTCAATGAGCAGTTCTTC
>TRBJ2-1|.|TRBD2|TRBV7-3|16
CGSSRNVAGGSSEQFF
TGTGGCAGCAGTCGAAACGTAGCGGGAGGGTCCTCGGAGCAGTTCTTC
>TRBJ1-5|.|.|TRBV2|12
CASSQEGHLQHF
TGTGCCAGCAGTCAGGAGGGACACCTCCAGCATTTT
>TRBJ2-5|.|.|TRBV18|14
CASSPHKGMETQYF
TGTGCCAGCTCACCACATAAGGGAATGGAGACCCAGTACTTC
>TRBJ2-3|many|.|TRBV6-1|15
CASSAGAGDGDTQYF
TGTGCCAGCAGTGCAGGGGCAGGGGACGGAGATACGCAGTATTTT
>TRBJ1-1|.|.|TRBV6-1|15
CASKAQAAMNTEAFF
TGTGCCAGCAAAGCACAGGCAGCGATGAACACTGAAGCTTTCTTT
>TRBJ2-7|.|.|TRBV5-6|15
CASSQDGMSSYEQYF
TGTGCCAGCAGCCAGGACGGAATGAGCTCCTACGAGCAGTACTTC
>TRBJ1-2|.|TRBD1|TRBV20-1|13
CSAGTGRDYGYTF
TGCAGTGCTGGGACAGGGCGGGACTATGGCTACACCTTC
>TRBJ2-5|few|.|TRBV4-1|14
CASSQDGRRETQYF
TGCGCCAGCAGCCAAGACGGGCGGAGGGAGACCCAGTACTTC
>TRBJ2-7|.|TRBD2|TRBV20-1|15
CSARDLAGISYEQYF
TGCAGTGCTAGAGACCTAGCGGGAATCTCCTACGAGCAGTACTTC
>TRBJ2-2|many|TRBD2|TRBV4-2|18
CASSQEAQAAGGRRELFF
TGTGCCAGCAGCCAAGAAGCTCAGGCAGCGGGAGGTCGAAGGGAGCTGTTTTTT
>TRBJ2-7|.|TRBD1|TRBV7-8|14
CASSDGQGAHEQYF
TGTGCCAGCAGCGACGGACAGGGGGCCCACGAGCAGTACTTC
>TRBJ2-2|.|.|TRBV6-5|12
CASSFRFGELFF
TGTGCCAGCAGTTTCCGGTTCGGGGAGCTGTTTTTT
>TRBJ2-3|many|.|TRBV20-1|13
CSALRVSTDTQYF
TGCAGTGCTTTGCGGGTTAGCACAGATACGCAGTATTTT
>TRBJ2-2|many|.|TRBV4-1|19
CASSQELSSVGINTGELFF
TGCGCCAGCAGCCAGGAACTTAGTAGCGTCGGAATTAACACCGGGGAGCTGTTTTTT
>TRBJ1-1|many|.|TRBV7-2|13
CASRNRENTEAFF
TGTGCCAGCAGAAACAGGGAGAACACTGAAGCTTTCTTT
>TRBJ2-7|.|.|TRBV27|13
CASSLGGSYEQYF
TGTGCCAGCAGTTTAGGAGGGTCCTACGAGCAGTACTTC
>TRBJ2-7|many|.|TRBV7-3|14
CASSPGPRGSEQYF
TGTGCCAGCAGCCCGGGGCCGCGGGGAAGCGAGCAGTACTTC
>TRBJ1-6|medium-sized|.|TRBV19|13
CASSARTNSPLHF
TGTGCCAGTAGTGCCAGGACTAATTCACCCCTCCACTTT
>TRBJ1-2|many|.|TRBV28|10
CASSLNGYTF
TGTGCCAGCAGTTTAAATGGCTACACCTTC
>TRBJ1-2|many|TRBD1|TRBV28|14
CASSPGQGNYGYTF
TGTGCCAGCAGCCCCGGACAGGGTAACTATGGCTACACCTTC
>TRBJ2-7|once|.|TRBV5-1|15
CASSLGTLEVGEQYF
TGCGCCAGCAGCTTAGGGACTCTTGAAGTAGGCGAGCAGTACTTC
>TRBJ2-2|.|.|TRBV18|15
CASSPRQALAGELFF
TGTGCCAGCTCACCACGACAGGCCTTGGCAGGGGAGCTGTTTTTT
>TRBJ2-7|.|.|TRBV7-7|15
CASSLFPESSYEQYF
TGTGCTAGCAGCTTATTTCCGGAGAGCTCCTACGAGCAGTACTTC
>TRBJ1-5|few|TRBD1|TRBV6-2/TRBV6-3|15
CASSSRTGGNQPQHF
TGTGCCAGCAGTTCTCGGACAGGAGGGAATCAGCCCCAGCATTTT
>TRBJ2-4|many|.|TRBV30|14
CAWSVQVEKNIQYF
TGTGCCTGGAGTGTTCAGGTTGAGAAAAACATTCAGTACTTC
>TRBJ2-3|.|.|TRBV20-1|12
CSASHVKDTQYF
TGCAGTGCTAGTCACGTGAAAGATACGCAGTATTTT
>TRBJ1-4|few|.|TRBV30|13
CAWSGGNRGQLFF
TGTGCCTGGAGTGGGGGGAATCGGGGCCAACTGTTTTTT
>TRBJ1-2|.|.|TRBV20-1|12
CSASLSDYGYTF
TGCAGTGCTAGTCTTAGTGACTATGGCTACACCTTC
>TRBJ2-2|many|TRBD2|TRBV19|16
CASSSPGLVNTGELFF
TGTGCCAGTTCTTCTCCGGGACTAGTCAACACCGGGGAGCTGTTTTTT
>TRBJ2-7|medium-sized|.|TRBV6-1|12
CAAVWQNYEQYF
TGTGCCGCCGTATGGCAGAACTACGAGCAGTACTTC
>TRBJ2-6|many|.|TRBV10-1|16
CASSMGVGSGANVLTF
TGCGCCAGCAGTATGGGGGTCGGGTCTGGGGCCAACGTCCTGACTTTC
>TRBJ1-1|many|.|TRBV3-1|14
CASSPRRANTEAFF
TGTGCCAGCAGCCCCCGACGGGCGAACACTGAAGCTTTCTTT